This T cell receptor (beta chain) comes out of a study of pediatric ulcerative colitis. The rectum was sampled with one to two pinch biopsies at colonoscopy. Controls had normal endoscopy and no IBD diagnosis within a year. J gave up 5 bases and V 7 bases, and 6 bases lay outside the gene matches. The length of the CDR3 is 13 residues. Germline V gene data show CDR1 as MNHNY and CDR2 as SVGAGI (reference sequence). Each sample received Survey-level depth of up to 500,000 reads. Using immunoSEQ multiplex PCR, the repertoire was profiled, and TCRdb retains in-frame clones only, with some absent. This sample yields fewer than 20,000 clones, of which 80% are seen a single time; about 7.9% belongs to the top ten.

The source is a boy younger than 18 who was a control in a study of pediatric ulcerative colitis. The sample consisted of gut tissue. This chain connects TRBV6-6 to TRBJ2-7, with 9 bases aligning to TRBD1. For the CDR3, the DNA is TGTGCCAGCAAAAGGGGACAGGGAAACGAGCAGTACTTC. As protein: CASKRGQGNEQYF.